These T cell receptor beta chains were read from a single sample in a study of long-term antiretroviral therapy in people with HIV. Assay used: immunoSEQ multiplex PCR; TCRdb lists only in-frame clones, some missing. The table has over 25,000 clones, over 85% seen once. The sample in question was unsorted PBMCs, obtained 6.2 years after starting antiretroviral therapy. The receptors were sampled from a man aged 40-55 years with HIV. Both conserved end residues are part of each CDR3. D genes are given only for firm matches. For some rows the clone size is stated as once, few or many, or as a class when expanded; others skip it.

clone size: .
V gene: TRBV6-5
J gene: TRBJ2-1
D gene: .
CDR3 protein: CASSYEGAYNEQFF

clone size: .
V gene: TRBV25-1
J gene: TRBJ2-1
D gene: .
CDR3 protein: CASGLHNEQFF

clone size: .
V gene: TRBV30
J gene: TRBJ2-2
D gene: TRBD1
CDR3 protein: CAWTLGQGGTGELFF

clone size: .
V gene: TRBV30
J gene: TRBJ1-5
D gene: .
CDR3 protein: CAWSLGRNQPQHF

clone size: .
V gene: TRBV6-5
J gene: TRBJ2-5
D gene: .
CDR3 protein: CASSYSKAGETQYF

clone size: .
V gene: TRBV27
J gene: TRBJ1-1
D gene: .
CDR3 protein: CASSRTGFNTEAFF

clone size: .
V gene: TRBV6-4
J gene: TRBJ2-2
D gene: .
CDR3 protein: CASSELATGELFF

clone size: .
V gene: TRBV5-4
J gene: TRBJ2-3
D gene: TRBD1
CDR3 protein: CASSLTGDGDTQYF

clone size: once
V gene: TRBV29-1
J gene: TRBJ2-6
D gene: .
CDR3 protein: CSATGDSGANVLTF

clone size: .
V gene: TRBV5-6
J gene: TRBJ2-4
D gene: .
CDR3 protein: CASSSPRAPLAKNIQYF

clone size: .
V gene: TRBV5-8
J gene: TRBJ2-5
D gene: TRBD1
CDR3 protein: CASSLRQGAAQETQYF

clone size: once
V gene: TRBV23-1
J gene: TRBJ2-7
D gene: TRBD1
CDR3 protein: CASSNAGTGGDEQYF

clone size: .
V gene: TRBV2
J gene: TRBJ1-3
D gene: .
CDR3 protein: CATKRGLGNTIYF

clone size: .
V gene: TRBV30
J gene: TRBJ2-7
D gene: TRBD1
CDR3 protein: CAWSVKGAAEQYF

clone size: once
V gene: TRBV5-1
J gene: TRBJ2-3
D gene: .
CDR3 protein: CASSLDGGRTDTQYF

clone size: .
V gene: TRBV11-3
J gene: TRBJ2-1
D gene: TRBD2
CDR3 protein: CASSSLAGNNEQFF

clone size: .
V gene: TRBV6-4
J gene: TRBJ2-5
D gene: .
CDR3 protein: CASSETGSGGKTQYF

clone size: once
V gene: TRBV6-6
J gene: TRBJ2-1
D gene: .
CDR3 protein: CASQDNEQFF

clone size: .
V gene: TRBV4-2
J gene: TRBJ2-5
D gene: .
CDR3 protein: CASSQGSLEETQYF

clone size: .
V gene: TRBV9
J gene: TRBJ1-1
D gene: TRBD1
CDR3 protein: CASSLGVGQGDTEAFF

clone size: .
V gene: TRBV23-1
J gene: TRBJ1-2
D gene: TRBD1
CDR3 protein: CASSLGDRGYYGYTF

clone size: .
V gene: TRBV29-1
J gene: TRBJ2-1
D gene: .
CDR3 protein: CSVEWDWQINEQFF

clone size: .
V gene: TRBV4-3
J gene: TRBJ2-7
D gene: TRBD1
CDR3 protein: CASSQTGTGGHEQYF

clone size: once
V gene: TRBV9
J gene: TRBJ2-5
D gene: .
CDR3 protein: CASSVAWGPQETQYF

clone size: once
V gene: TRBV5-1
J gene: TRBJ2-7
D gene: TRBD2
CDR3 protein: CASSSTSGSYEQYF

clone size: .
V gene: TRBV7-9
J gene: TRBJ2-7
D gene: TRBD2
CDR3 protein: CASSLSGTTTYEQYF

clone size: .
V gene: TRBV4-3
J gene: TRBJ2-1
D gene: .
CDR3 protein: CAGGQGAGEQFF

clone size: .
V gene: TRBV25-1
J gene: TRBJ2-2
D gene: TRBD1
CDR3 protein: CASTWDSWTGELFF

clone size: once
V gene: TRBV7-2
J gene: TRBJ2-3
D gene: .
CDR3 protein: CASSLGGLGTDTQYF

clone size: .
V gene: TRBV6-4
J gene: TRBJ2-1
D gene: TRBD1
CDR3 protein: CASRDSDRGNEQFF

clone size: once
V gene: TRBV4-3
J gene: TRBJ2-7
D gene: .
CDR3 protein: CASSQGPAYEQYF

clone size: .
V gene: TRBV11-2
J gene: TRBJ1-5
D gene: .
CDR3 protein: CASSLGDGAGQPQHF

clone size: .
V gene: TRBV9
J gene: TRBJ2-5
D gene: .
CDR3 protein: CASNPGTGQGQTQYF

clone size: few
V gene: TRBV6-5
J gene: TRBJ1-2
D gene: .
CDR3 protein: CASSQTHNYGYTF

clone size: once
V gene: TRBV29-1
J gene: TRBJ1-2
D gene: .
CDR3 protein: CSVTRGGQGYGYTF

clone size: .
V gene: TRBV5-4
J gene: TRBJ2-7
D gene: TRBD1
CDR3 protein: CASSPGQVELSEQYF

clone size: .
V gene: TRBV2
J gene: TRBJ1-5
D gene: .
CDR3 protein: CASIPDSTNQPQHF

clone size: .
V gene: TRBV5-6
J gene: TRBJ2-5
D gene: .
CDR3 protein: CASSLAGVGETQYF

clone size: .
V gene: TRBV7-2
J gene: TRBJ1-1
D gene: TRBD1
CDR3 protein: CASRPRQGGDTEAFF

clone size: .
V gene: TRBV9
J gene: TRBJ2-3
D gene: TRBD2
CDR3 protein: CASSVVSRTSGTSTDTQYF

clone size: .
V gene: TRBV27
J gene: TRBJ1-2
D gene: .
CDR3 protein: CASSRDGNGYTF

clone size: once
V gene: TRBV7-9
J gene: TRBJ2-1
D gene: TRBD2
CDR3 protein: CASSPGVAGTYNEQFF

clone size: .
V gene: TRBV6-6
J gene: TRBJ2-3
D gene: TRBD2
CDR3 protein: CASSSRGGSGGDTQYF

clone size: .
V gene: TRBV6-1
J gene: TRBJ1-5
D gene: .
CDR3 protein: CASSEVGNQPQHF

clone size: .
V gene: TRBV7-9
J gene: TRBJ2-7
D gene: .
CDR3 protein: CASSAPGASVYEQYF

clone size: .
V gene: TRBV7-3
J gene: TRBJ2-7
D gene: .
CDR3 protein: CASSLNTYYEQYF

clone size: .
V gene: TRBV7-9
J gene: TRBJ2-7
D gene: .
CDR3 protein: CASSPGPSGGEQYF

clone size: .
V gene: TRBV28
J gene: TRBJ2-3
D gene: TRBD2
CDR3 protein: CASSLSAGGPDTQYF